The subject of this entry is one TCR beta chain. These data belong to a study of blood T cell repertoires in COVID-19. Background on the study: The samples span acute and convalescent COVID-19 from the United States, Italy and Spain.

V was clipped by 5 bases and J by 0 bases, with 10 bases between them. The CDR3 runs 14 residues. CDR1 and CDR2 from the germline V gene are MNHEY and SVGAGI. The repertoire was sequenced with immunoSEQ multiplex PCR; TCRdb's copy has only in-frame clones and lacks some. This table has 210,000 or so clones, around 88% appearing once. This clonotype was sampled from a man aged 18 to 30 with active or convalescent COVID-19. This chain joins TRBV6-5 and TRBJ2-5, with D perhaps TRBD1 (6 bases). Specimen: peripheral blood. CDR3 nucleotides: TGTGCCAGCAGTCGACAGGCCTACCAAGAGACCCAGTACTTC. Residues: CASSRQAYQETQYF.